A selection of T cell receptor beta chains follows, all from one sample in a study of T cells expressing NK-cell markers. With the 5' RACE reads reprocessed, TCRdb shows one record per CDR3 protein and no DNA. This repertoire includes under 600,000 distinct CDR3 sequences. The sequenced sample was blood T cells: a sorted CD56 or NKG2C T cell subset, CD4+ or CD8+ T cells, or bulk PBMC T cells (not recorded which). All receptors come from a woman between 45 and 60 years old in good health. Each CDR3 is given with its conserved first and last residue. Each record gives: J gene, V gene, CDR3 protein.

TRBJ2-1 | TRBV9 | CASSVGGGQGRAYNEQFF
TRBJ2-1 | TRBV12-3/TRBV12-4 | CASKGGRATNEQFF
TRBJ1-1 | TRBV15 | CATSRDVGGGTEAFF
TRBJ1-3 | TRBV7-9 | CASSSWTGGNTIYF
TRBJ2-1 | TRBV18 | CASSPSVYNEQFF
TRBJ1-2 | TRBV12-3/TRBV12-4 | CASSSLQPGTGHYGYTF
TRBJ2-5 | TRBV3-1 | CASTQMTGGDETQYF
TRBJ2-3 | TRBV25-1 | CASSEFVGRRTDTQYF
TRBJ2-1 | TRBV11-1 | CASSTGTSGRNEQFF
TRBJ1-5 | TRBV4-1 | CASSYPGQGRSNQPQHF
TRBJ2-7 | TRBV12-3/TRBV12-4 | CASREGGVGYEQYF
TRBJ2-1 | TRBV5-1 | CASSRASGGNEQFF
TRBJ2-1 | TRBV20-1 | CSAFRLAGVLDEQFF
TRBJ2-1 | TRBV30 | CAWDGRAANEQFF
TRBJ2-1 | TRBV5-6 | CASRNSGSSYNEQFF
TRBJ2-2 | TRBV6-6 | CASSPLGGELFF
TRBJ2-2 | TRBV7-9 | CASRGTTTNTGELFF
TRBJ2-1 | TRBV7-8 | CASSLVTSGRVINEQFF
TRBJ2-1 | TRBV7-9 | CASSLSGTPNEQFF